This T cell receptor (beta chain) is from a study of blood T cell repertoires in COVID-19. The repertoire was sequenced with immunoSEQ multiplex PCR; TCRdb's copy has only in-frame clones and lacks some. The data contain about 200,000 clones, around 82% of them singletons. The CDR3 contains 15 residues. The germline CDR1 and CDR2 sequences are SGDLS and YYNGEE. With 0 bases removed from V and 1 base from J, the gap between germline ends came to 9 bases. The TCR originated in a man aged 40-49 years who had recovered from COVID-19. Sequenced: PBMCs or T cells enriched from blood (not recorded which). This chain connects TRBV9 to TRBJ2-3; no clear D gene. Written as DNA, the CDR3 is TGTGCCAGCAGCGTAGACGGTTATCGCACAGATACGCAGTATTTT. Translation gives CASSVDGYRTDTQYF.